One and the same sample provided the 29 T cell receptor beta chains below, sequenced in a study of blood T cell repertoires in COVID-19. Sequencing used immunoSEQ multiplex PCR; TCRdb keeps in-frame clones, though not all of them. Counted here are 200,000 to 250,000 clones, about 90% occurring once; the ten biggest clones make up about 4%. Sequencing was done on a sample of PBMCs or T cells enriched from blood (not recorded which). These receptors all come from a woman in her thirties who had been exposed to COVID-19.

The CDR3 protein is CASTIRSRDRDQGGYTF. CDR3 nucleotide sequence: TGTGCCAGCACCATTCGGTCCCGGGACAGGGATCAGGGTGGCTACACCTTC. The chain combines TRBV2 with TRBJ1-2; 9 bases are a match to TRBD1. V gave up 7 bases and J gave up 7 bases; unmatched junction bases: 19. CDR3 size: 17 residues. Germline V CDR1 and CDR2: SNHLY, FYNNEI.

This clone was seen just once. V is TRBV5-1 and J is TRBJ1-5, with D perhaps TRBD1 (5 bases). The germline V gene encodes CDR1 SGHRS and CDR2 YFSETQ. The CDR3 spans 15 residues. V was trimmed by 0 bases and J by 5 bases, leaving 12 bases between them. The CDR3, as DNA: TGCGCCAGCAGCTTGGAAGGCAGGGTGTATCAGCCCCAGCATTTT. This translates into CASSLEGRVYQPQHF.

This chain joins TRBV5-1 and TRBJ2-6; D is possibly TRBD2 (5 bases). Germline assignment: CDR1 SGHRS and CDR2 YFSETQ. This CDR3 has 15 residues. The ends were cut back, 4 bases at V and 4 bases at J, with 12 bases in the middle. The DNA for the CDR3 is TGCGCCAGCAGCGTCGGGGATTCCGGGGCCAACGTCCTGACTTTC. Translated, it gives CASSVGDSGANVLTF.

V and J are TRBV3-1 (or the pseudogene TRBV3-2) and TRBJ1-2, with D perhaps matching TRBD1 (6 bases). In germline, CDR1 is LGHDT, CDR2 YNNKEL (reference sequence). The length of the CDR3 is 14 residues. Trimming removed 4 bases from V and 5 bases from J, with 14 bases in between. CDR3 coding DNA: TGTGCCAGCAGCCGATCCGGACAGCCATATGGCTACACCTTC. Translating it yields CASSRSGQPYGYTF.

The chain has TRBV25-1 and TRBJ2-7; 8 bases are a match to TRBD1. The CDR3 runs 16 residues. In germline, CDR1 is MGHDK, CDR2 SYGVNS. V gave up 1 base and J gave up 5 bases; unmatched junction bases: 10. The CDR3 nucleotides are TGTGCCAGCAGTGAATTGGTGACAGGGGTTTTTCACGAGCAGTACTTC. This codes for CASSELVTGVFHEQYF.

V is TRBV7-9 and J is TRBJ2-3; 7 bases line up with TRBD2. The trim removed 9 bases at V and 6 bases at J, leaving 6 bases unmatched. Germline values: CDR1 SEHNR, CDR2 FQNEAQ (reference sequence). The CDR3 is 12 amino acids. CDR3 DNA sequence: TGTGCCAGGGCGGGAGAGGGCGATACGCAGTATTTT. Amino acids: CARAGEGDTQYF.

Here the CDR3 reads CASSYSKGARQPQHF. CDR3 nucleotides: TGTGCCAGCAGTTACTCGAAAGGGGCCCGCCAGCCCCAGCATTTT. The V gene is TRBV6-5, the J gene TRBJ1-5; D possibly corresponds to TRBD1 (5 bases). Trimming stripped 0 bases from V and 7 bases from J, with 13 bases between. Germline V lookup: CDR1 MNHEY, CDR2 SVGAGI. This CDR3 contains 15 residues.

The V call is TRBV14, the J call TRBJ2-1; perhaps TRBD2 as D (6 bases). V lost 1 base and J 4 bases, leaving 14 bases between the germline ends. The CDR3 is 16 amino acids. CDR1 is SGHDN and CDR2 is FVKESK in the germline V gene. The CDR3 nucleotides read TGTGCCAGCAGCCAAGGCGGGGCTGCTACTTACAATGAGCAGTTCTTC. This gives the protein CASSQGGAATYNEQFF.

This CDR3 is CASSPGLVYGYTF. The CDR3 DNA reads as TGTGCCAGCTCTCCGGGACTAGTCTATGGCTACACCTTC. The V gene is TRBV11-2, the J gene TRBJ1-2; a weak D match, TRBD1 (5 bases). Germline V lookup: CDR1 SGHAT, CDR2 FQNNGV. This CDR3 spans 13 amino acids. V gave up 8 bases and J gave up 4 bases, with 14 bases separating them.

This sequence joins TRBV5-4 and TRBJ1-1; D perhaps matches TRBD1 (6 bases). Germline CDR1 reads SGHNT; CDR2 reads YYREEE (reference sequence). Trimming removed 3 bases at V and 4 bases at J, with 22 bases between. The CDR3 length is 17 residues. The CDR3: CASSWGTGLGGGTEAFF. CDR3 nucleotide sequence: TGTGCCAGCAGCTGGGGAACAGGACTAGGGGGGGGCACTGAAGCTTTCTTT.

This clone was observed once. This chain connects TRBV5-1 to TRBJ2-6; 12 nucleotides agree with TRBD2. This CDR3 has 19 amino acids. Germline assignment: CDR1 SGHRS and CDR2 YFSETQ. The J segment lost 4 bases and the V segment lost 5 bases, leaving 13 bases of the junction unmatched. The chain's CDR3 is CASSSGLAGSLPGANVLTF. The CDR3, as DNA: TGCGCCAGCAGTTCCGGACTAGCGGGGTCCCTCCCCGGGGCCAACGTCCTGACTTTC.

This clone was detected only once. The V and J genes are TRBV18 and TRBJ2-3; TRBD2 might be the D (5 bases). This CDR3 has 13 amino acids. Per germline, CDR1 KGHSH and CDR2 LQKENI. Between the trimmed V and J ends, which lost 11 bases and 0 bases, there was a span of 12 bases. In DNA form, the CDR3 reads TGTGCCTTTAGTCAGCGGAGCACAGATACGCAGTATTTT. Its translation: CAFSQRSTDTQYF.

The rearrangement uses TRBV5-1 and TRBJ1-1; 11 bases map to TRBD1. The trim removed 2 bases at V and 5 bases at J, leaving 5 bases unmatched. There are 15 residues in the CDR3. Germline V gene data show CDR1 as SGHRS and CDR2 as YFSETQ. The CDR3 nucleotides are TGCGCCAGCAGCTTTCAGGACAGGGGGCAAACTGAAGCTTTCTTT. Its protein is CASSFQDRGQTEAFF. Full variable domain (outside the CDR3, taken from reference TRBV5-1 and TRBJ1-1): KAGVTQTPRYLIKTRGQQVTLSCSPISGHRSVSWYQQTPGQGLQFLFEYFSETQRNKGNFPGRFSGRQFSNSRSEMNVSTLELGDSALYLCASSFQDRGQTEAFFGQGTRLTVV.

CDR3 protein: CASSLGYEQYF. The CDR3, as DNA: TGTGCCAGCAGCCTCGGCTACGAGCAGTACTTC. This chain uses TRBV4-2 with TRBJ2-7, with D uncertain. Trimming shortened V by 4 bases and J by 3 bases, and 4 bases separated the two germline ends. The CDR3 runs to 11 residues. Germline values: CDR1 LGHNA, CDR2 YNFKEQ.

This clone has a handful of counts. DNA for the CDR3: TGTGCCAGCAGCTTAGGGGCAGGGCACTACGAGCAGTACTTC. It codes for CASSLGAGHYEQYF. V is TRBV7-9 and J is TRBJ2-7; D possibly corresponds to TRBD1 (5 bases). Trimming took 1 base from V and 3 from J, leaving 10 bases between them. This CDR3 is 14 amino acids long. The germline CDR1 and CDR2 sequences are SEHNR and FQNEAQ (reference sequence).

This chain joins TRBV30 and TRBJ1-5; 8 nucleotides agree with TRBD1. With 0 bases clipped from V and 12 bases from J, the junction kept 4 bases outside the gene matches. The germline V gene has CDR1 GTSNPN and CDR2 SVGIG (reference sequence). The CDR3 extends over 12 amino acids. The CDR3 protein is CAWSVGQGGQHF. The DNA of the CDR3 is TGTGCCTGGAGTGTCGGACAGGGAGGCCAGCATTTT.

The V call is TRBV28, the J call TRBJ2-2; 7 nucleotides align to TRBD1. The ends lost 0 bases at V and 0 bases at J; junction bases unmatched: 7. The CDR3 is made up of 18 amino acids. The germline gives CDR1 MDHEN, CDR2 SYDVKM. This CDR3 is CASSLWLRDSANTGELFF. The CDR3 DNA follows: TGTGCCAGCAGTTTATGGCTCCGGGACAGCGCGAACACCGGGGAGCTGTTTTTT.

The chain couples TRBV18 to TRBJ1-1, with 9 bases fitting TRBD1. With 5 bases clipped from V and 4 bases from J, the junction kept 5 bases outside the gene matches. Germline V gene sequence: CDR1 KGHSH, CDR2 LQKENI. The CDR3 has 14 residues. Here the CDR3 DNA reads TGTGCCAGCTCAAACAGGGGGCCGGTCACTGAAGCTTTCTTT. Translating gives CASSNRGPVTEAFF.

CDR3 DNA: TGTGCCAGCAGCTTCTACCGGAGCTACAATGAGCAGTTCTTC. Its protein is CASSFYRSYNEQFF. J is TRBJ2-1 and V is TRBV7-2; no reliable D call. The V end was cut by 3 bases, the J end by 3 bases, with 9 bases between. CDR1 is SGHTA and CDR2 is FQGNSA in the germline V gene. The length of the CDR3 is 14 residues.

This clone was recorded once. The gene calls are TRBV6-1 and TRBJ2-3, with D hard to call. The CDR3 runs 15 residues. CDR1 MNHNS and CDR2 SASEGT come from the germline V gene. The ends were cut back, 2 bases at V and 0 bases at J, with 9 bases in the middle. Written as DNA, the CDR3 is TGTGCCAGCAGTGAAACGACGGAGAGCACAGATACGCAGTATTTT. It specifies CASSETTESTDTQYF.

This chain joins TRBV3-1 (or the pseudogene TRBV3-2) and TRBJ2-7; the D gene is possibly TRBD1 (6 bases). Germline V gives CDR1 LGHDT, CDR2 YNNKEL (reference sequence). The V gene lost 5 bases and the J gene lost 6 bases, with 14 bases spanning the gap. CDR3 length: 13 residues. The CDR3 spells CASSALQGREQYF. In DNA form, the CDR3 reads TGTGCCAGCAGCGCATTACAGGGCCGCGAGCAGTACTTC.

The chain is built from TRBV5-1 and TRBJ2-7; D is ambiguous. The CDR3 loop spans 13 amino acids. In germline, CDR1 is SGHRS, CDR2 YFSETQ. V was clipped by 4 bases and J by 6 bases, with 14 bases between them. The CDR3 DNA is TGCGCCAGCAGCGCAGACTCCCTCGGCGAGCAGTACTTC. Translated, it gives CASSADSLGEQYF.

The chain couples TRBV9 to TRBJ2-1; 11 bases align to TRBD2. V lost 0 bases, J lost 6 bases, and 8 bases stayed unmatched. Germline assignment: CDR1 SGDLS and CDR2 YYNGEE. CDR3 length equals 17 residues. The CDR3 nucleotides are TGTGCCAGCAGCGTAGTGCCCGGACTAGCGGGTCGCAATGAGCAGTTCTTC. Translated: CASSVVPGLAGRNEQFF.

This clone was seen more than once but under ten times. The chain has TRBV5-4 and TRBJ1-2; 8 bases are shared with TRBD1. CDR3 length: 13 residues. Germline V lookup: CDR1 SGHNT, CDR2 YYREEE (reference sequence). The trim removed 4 bases at V and 8 bases at J, leaving 7 bases unmatched. CDR3 region: CASSRGQERGYTF. The CDR3 DNA reads as TGTGCCAGCAGCCGGGGACAGGAGCGCGGCTACACCTTC. Combining the CDR3 with reference TRBV5-4 and TRBJ1-2 gives the whole variable domain ETGVTQSPTHLIKTRGQQVTLRCSSQSGHNTVSWYQQALGQGPQFIFQYYREEENGRGNFPPRFSGLQFPNYSSELNVNALELDDSALYLCASSRGQERGYTFGSGTRLTVV.

There are a few counts of this clone. V and J are TRBV18 and TRBJ2-2; 9 bases are a match to TRBD2. The germline V gene encodes CDR1 KGHSH and CDR2 LQKENI. The trim removed 2 bases at V and 1 base at J, leaving 2 bases unmatched. There are 16 residues in the CDR3. In DNA, the CDR3 is TGTGCCAGCTCACCAATAGCGGGAGAGAACACCGGGGAGCTGTTTTTT. It codes for CASSPIAGENTGELFF.

The chain has TRBV28 and TRBJ1-6, with D maybe TRBD1 (5 bases). The CDR3 sequence is 15 residues long. Germline loops: CDR1 MDHEN, CDR2 SYDVKM. The ends were cut back, 3 bases at V and 6 bases at J, with 12 bases in the middle. The CDR3 sequence is CASSFTGFFNSPLHF. DNA of the CDR3: TGTGCCAGCAGTTTTACAGGATTCTTTAATTCACCCCTCCACTTT.

The chain joins TRBV11-2 to TRBJ2-5; TRBD1 agrees at 9 bases. The CDR3 covers 15 residues. The germline V gene has CDR1 SGHAT and CDR2 FQNNGV. Trimming removed 0 bases from V and 2 bases from J; junction bases left unmatched: 1. CDR3 residues: CASSLEGTGQETQYF. CDR3 coding DNA: TGTGCCAGCAGCTTAGAAGGGACAGGGCAAGAGACCCAGTACTTC.

The chain is built from TRBV5-3 and TRBJ1-2; D is undetermined. TRBV5-3 is noted as an ORF with a role that remains uncertain. This CDR3 has 16 amino acids. Trimming took off 0 bases at V and 5 bases at J, with 17 bases between the two ends. Here the CDR3 reads CARSLAYGREEYGYTF. Here the CDR3 DNA reads TGTGCCAGAAGCTTGGCCTATGGCCGAGAGGAGTATGGCTACACCTTC.

The gene calls are TRBV9 and TRBJ2-1; 10 nucleotides line up with TRBD2. CDR3 size: 14 residues. With V trimmed by 5 bases and J by 7 bases, 6 bases remained unmatched. Germline assignment: CDR1 SGDLS and CDR2 YYNGEE. CDR3 coding DNA: TGTGCCAGCAGTAACAAGGGACTAGCGAATGAGCAGTTCTTC. This sequence encodes CASSNKGLANEQFF.